Listed here are 5 T cell receptor beta chains from one sample, sequenced in a study of blood T cells in healthy people across ages. With a J-beta primer mix and a sample-barcoded 5' primer, a second PCR ran about 7 to 12 cycles. TCRdb analysed the 5' RACE reads with MiXCR anew, one entry per CDR3 protein. The table lists some 800,000 distinct CDR3 sequences, roughly 25% of them singletons. The same specimen was also included in a second study, on T cells of mothers and their children.

Sequenced material: blood. The receptors here all came from a boy aged 5-17 years in good health.

This clonotype appeared a few times. CDR3 amino acids: CASSQAVNTEAFF. CDR3 bases: TGTGCCAGCAGCCAGGCCGTGAACACTGAAGCTTTCTTT. The gene calls are TRBV7-3 and TRBJ1-1; D remains ambiguous. Looked up from germline, CDR1 is SGHTA and CDR2 is FQGTGA. The CDR3 loop spans 13 amino acids. Trimming shortened V by 5 bases and J by 0 bases, and 7 bases separated the two germline ends.

This clonotype was picked up a small number of times. The CDR3 sequence is CASSPDRRGQTGTEAFF. Written as DNA, the CDR3 is TGTGCCAGCAGCCCGGACAGGAGAGGACAGACGGGCACTGAAGCTTTCTTT. V usage is TRBV7-9 and J usage is TRBJ1-1, with 7 bases aligning to TRBD1. Germline CDR1 reads SEHNR; CDR2 reads FQNEAQ (reference sequence). This CDR3 is 17 amino acids long. Unmatched junction bases numbered 16, after V lost 5 bases and J lost 4 bases.

The chain is built from TRBV7-2 and TRBJ2-1; D is possibly TRBD2 (6 bases). The CDR3 sequence is 16 residues long. With 4 bases removed from V and 5 bases from J, the gap between germline ends came to 18 bases. Germline values: CDR1 SGHTA, CDR2 FQGNSA. CDR3 loop: CASSSGGLGGNNEQFF. The CDR3 DNA reads as TGTGCCAGCAGCTCCGGGGGACTGGGTGGGAACAATGAGCAGTTCTTC.

V is TRBV7-3 and J is TRBJ2-2, with 10 bases matching TRBD2. V gave up 6 bases and J gave up 6 bases; unmatched junction bases: 7. Germline V CDR1 and CDR2: SGHTA, FQGTGA. CDR3 size: 15 residues. The CDR3 sequence is CASRPGTSEAGELFF. In DNA form, the CDR3 reads TGTGCCAGCAGACCCGGGACTAGCGAAGCCGGGGAGCTGTTTTTT. The complete variable domain, with remaining parts taken from reference TRBV7-3 and TRBJ2-2, reads GAGVSQTPSNKVTEKGKYVELRCDPISGHTALYWYRQSLGQGPEFLIYFQGTGAADDSGLPNDRFFAVRPEGSVSTLKIQRTERGDSAVYLCASRPGTSEAGELFFGEGSRLTVL.

The CDR3 bases are TGTGCCACCAGTGATACATCCCGGCCTGAAGCTTTCTTT. Its translation is CATSDTSRPEAFF. This chain connects TRBV24-1 to TRBJ1-1; D unresolved. Germline lookup yields CDR1 KGHDR and CDR2 SFDVKD. This CDR3 is built from 13 residues. V was trimmed by 3 bases and J by 6 bases, leaving 10 bases between them.